This section outlines one TCR beta chain sequence together with its context. V lost 5 bases to trimming and J lost 6 bases; unmatched junction nucleotides: 18. CDR3 size: 17 residues. Combining a sample-barcoded 5' primer with a J-beta primer mix, a second PCR ran for about 7 to 12 cycles. TCRdb processed the 5' RACE reads anew with MiXCR; each CDR3 protein has one entry. This sample has 910,000 or so distinct CDR3 sequences, with just over 50% found just once. These data are taken from a study of blood T cells in healthy people across ages. The sample taken for sequencing was blood. The sequence came from a woman aged 60 to 75 in good health. V is TRBV12-3 or TRBV12-4 and J is TRBJ2-7, with 8 bases aligning to TRBD2. The CDR3 DNA follows: TGTGCCAGCAGTCTTTGTCCTGGCGGGAGGTTGTTCTGCGAGCAGTACTTC. Translation gives CASSLCPGGRLFCEQYF.